The 24 T cell receptor beta chains reported below all come from one sample, sequenced in a study of cytomegalovirus exposure and HLA in healthy donors. The PCR ran on 60 Vbeta and 13 Jbeta primers. TCRdb's copy holds only in-frame clones and misses some; the assay was immunoSEQ multiplex PCR. The sample has about 140,000 clones, approximately 82% seen once. Specimen: PBMCs. The origin of the receptors is a man younger than 45 in good health and CMV-seropositive.

The gene calls are TRBV28 and TRBJ1-2; no clear D. The V gene lost 8 bases and the J gene lost 7 bases, with 14 bases spanning the gap. This CDR3 is built from 12 residues. Germline values: CDR1 MDHEN, CDR2 SYDVKM. This chain's CDR3 is CASVVGESGYTF. In DNA form, the CDR3 reads TGTGCCAGCGTGGTTGGGGAGAGTGGCTACACCTTC.

This clone was recorded once. The J gene is TRBJ2-3, the V gene TRBV2; TRBD2 matches 10 bases. With V trimmed by 6 bases and J by 6 bases, 12 bases remained unmatched. The CDR3 covers 16 residues. Germline-derived CDR1 and CDR2 are SNHLY and FYNNEI. CDR3 in DNA: TGTGCCAGCAGGGGAGCCCTAGCGGGAGTCCGGGATACGCAGTATTTT. Translating gives CASRGALAGVRDTQYF.

The rearrangement uses TRBV4-1 and TRBJ1-4; D gene uncertain. The CDR3 spans 16 residues. The germline gives CDR1 MGHRA, CDR2 YSYEKL. V gave up 7 bases and J gave up 5 bases, with 20 bases separating them. CDR3 amino acids: CASTRGATAFNEKLFF. CDR3 nucleotide sequence: TGCGCCAGCACCCGGGGAGCTACCGCGTTCAATGAAAAACTGTTTTTT.

V is TRBV27 and J is TRBJ1-1; weak D call: TRBD1 (5 bases). CDR1 is MNHEY, CDR2 SMNVEV, per germline (reference sequence). CDR3 size: 14 residues. Deletions cut 2 bases from V and 0 bases from J, with 7 bases between. In nucleotides, the CDR3 is TGTGCCAGCAGTTTACGGGGGGTGAACACTGAAGCTTTCTTT. It codes for CASSLRGVNTEAFF.

The rearrangement links TRBV28 to TRBJ1-1; D uncertain. Germline values: CDR1 MDHEN, CDR2 SYDVKM. V was cut by 5 bases and J by 3 bases, with 13 bases left in between. The length of the CDR3 is 14 residues. This CDR3 is CASSRSAGDTEAFF. The CDR3 nucleotides are TGTGCCAGCAGTCGGTCGGCGGGAGACACTGAAGCTTTCTTT.

The chain links TRBV9 to TRBJ1-2, with D hard to call. Germline CDR1 SGDLS, CDR2 YYNGEE. Trimming cost V 4 bases and J 4 bases, with 11 bases left between them. This CDR3 comprises 13 residues. In DNA form, the CDR3 reads TGTGCCAGCAGCCCCATTGAGGGCTATGGCTACACCTTC. Translating gives CASSPIEGYGYTF.

The rearrangement links TRBV2 to TRBJ1-5; the match to TRBD1 covers 11 bases. The CDR3 has 14 amino acids. CDR1 is SNHLY, CDR2 FYNNEI, per germline. J gave up 6 bases and V 3 bases, and 1 base lay outside the gene matches. The CDR3 DNA sequence: TGTGCCAGCAGTGACGGACAGGGGGCTCAGCCCCAGCATTTT. Translation: CASSDGQGAQPQHF.

In this sample, this clone turned up once. V and J are TRBV2 and TRBJ2-5; TRBD2 is a possible D gene (5 bases). The last part of the DNA fits TRBJ2-7 better; the J call may be wrong. Germline lookup yields CDR1 SNHLY and CDR2 FYNNEI. The CDR3 covers 13 residues. The CDR3 region is CASGQTMFYEQYF. The CDR3 region has the DNA TGTGCCAGCGGGCAGACTATGTTCTACGAGCAGTACTTC.

This rearrangement joins TRBV7-9 to TRBJ2-1, with 7 bases lining up with TRBD2. J was trimmed by 6 bases and V by 5 bases; bases with no gene match: 4. Germline CDR1 and CDR2: SEHNR and FQNEAQ (reference sequence). The CDR3 has 13 residues. The CDR3 coding sequence is TGTGCCAGCAGCAGGGACTACGCCAATGAGCAGTTCTTC. It is translated as CASSRDYANEQFF.

The chain has TRBV6-1 and TRBJ1-5, with D possibly TRBD1 on 5 matching bases. V was cut by 3 bases and J by 4 bases, with 13 bases left in between. The length of the CDR3 is 15 residues. In germline, CDR1 is MNHNS, CDR2 SASEGT. CDR3 sequence: CASSDGAWENQPQHF. CDR3 DNA: TGTGCCAGCAGTGATGGGGCCTGGGAAAATCAGCCCCAGCATTTT.

The rearrangement links TRBV5-1 to TRBJ2-2; 7 nucleotides line up with TRBD1. CDR3 size: 11 residues. Losses at the gene ends were 3 bases for V and 11 bases for J; bases not matched to a gene: 1. CDR1 is SGHRS and CDR2 is YFSETQ in the germline V gene. The CDR3 protein is CASSWTGELFF. In nucleotides, the CDR3 is TGCGCCAGCAGCTGGACAGGAGAGCTGTTTTTT.

This clone was recorded only once. The V call is TRBV30, the J call TRBJ1-4; 10 nucleotides agree with TRBD1. Germline values: CDR1 GTSNPN, CDR2 SVGIG (reference sequence). There are 14 residues in the CDR3. The J segment lost 8 bases and the V segment lost 5 bases, leaving 8 bases of the junction unmatched. The CDR3 region has the DNA TGTGCCTGGGGCAGACAGGGGGCAGGAGAAAAACTGTTTTTT. This codes for CAWGRQGAGEKLFF.

The rearrangement joins TRBV29-1 to TRBJ2-3; TRBD2 aligns across 16 bases. CDR3 length: 16 amino acids. V shed 6 bases, J shed 5 bases, and the junction held 8 bases outside the gene matches. Germline CDR1 SQVTM, CDR2 ANQGSEA. The CDR3 DNA reads as TGCAGCGTAACCGGGACTAGCGGGGGGGGTGGAGATACGCAGTATTTT. It specifies CSVTGTSGGGGDTQYF.

The chain's CDR3 is CASSLGSGQETQYF. The CDR3 coding sequence is TGTGCCAGCAGCTTGGGCAGCGGTCAAGAGACCCAGTACTTC. The chain couples TRBV11-1 to TRBJ2-5; a possible D gene is TRBD2 (5 bases). Between the trimmed V and J ends, which lost 3 bases and 2 bases, there was a span of 10 bases. Germline V gene data show CDR1 as SGHAT and CDR2 as FQDESV (reference sequence). This CDR3 is 14 amino acids long.

This rearrangement joins TRBV6-5 to TRBJ2-3, with 8 positions matching TRBD2. Germline assignment: CDR1 MNHEY and CDR2 SVGAGI. Losses at the gene ends were 5 bases for V and 6 bases for J; bases not matched to a gene: 7. This CDR3 has 14 amino acids. The CDR3 is CASSRSGRKDTQYF. The CDR3 DNA follows: TGTGCCAGCAGTAGGAGCGGGAGAAAGGATACGCAGTATTTT.

The chain joins TRBV19 to TRBJ1-5; D is perhaps TRBD1 (5 bases). The V gene lost 0 bases and the J gene lost 2 bases, with 8 bases spanning the gap. CDR1 is LNHDA and CDR2 is SQIVND in the germline V gene (reference sequence). The CDR3 length is 15 residues. CDR3 nucleotide sequence: TGTGCCAGTAGTATAGACAGGGTGGGCAATCAGCCCCAGCATTTT. Protein product: CASSIDRVGNQPQHF.

The rearrangement joins TRBV4-1 to TRBJ2-1; D might be TRBD2 (6 bases). The germline CDR1 and CDR2 sequences are MGHRA and YSYEKL. V lost 2 bases and J lost 7, with 15 bases in between. This CDR3 region has 15 residues. In DNA, the CDR3 is TGCGCCAGCAGCCAACCAGGGACTTTGGCAAATGAGCAGTTCTTC. Protein sequence: CASSQPGTLANEQFF.

A single count supports this clone. The chain links TRBV29-1 to TRBJ1-1; maybe TRBD1 (5 bases). Per germline, CDR1 SQVTM and CDR2 ANQGSEA. Trimming took off 3 bases at V and 1 base at J, with 9 bases between the two ends. CDR3 length: 13 amino acids. The CDR3 loop reads CSVDDGQNTEAFF. CDR3 in DNA: TGCAGCGTTGATGACGGACAGAACACTGAAGCTTTCTTT.

This chain joins TRBV9 and TRBJ2-7; weak D call: TRBD2 (5 bases). The germline V and J ends were trimmed by 4 bases and 3 bases, with 14 bases remaining between them. Germline CDR1 reads SGDLS; CDR2 reads YYNGEE. The CDR3 is 14 amino acids. CDR3 in amino acids: CASSLRQEGYEQYF. In DNA, the CDR3 is TGTGCCAGCAGCCTCCGACAAGAGGGCTACGAGCAGTACTTC.

A few counts support this clone. The gene calls are TRBV10-3 and TRBJ1-2; no clear D gene. V lost 2 bases and J 12 bases, leaving 13 bases between the germline ends. Germline CDR1 reads ENHRY; CDR2 reads SYGVKD. The length of the CDR3 is 12 residues. CDR3 coding DNA: TGTGCCATCAGTGAGGATACACTAATCGACACCTTC. This translates into CAISEDTLIDTF.

J is TRBJ1-6 and V is TRBV7-2, with TRBD1 as a possible D gene (5 bases). CDR1 and CDR2 (germline): SGHTA, FQGNSA. Trimming cost V 7 bases and J 10 bases, with 17 bases left between them. This CDR3 has 14 amino acids. The CDR3: CASTELGLGSPLHF. The CDR3 DNA reads as TGTGCCAGCACCGAGTTGGGGCTTGGGTCACCCCTCCACTTT.

The chain combines TRBV4-2 with TRBJ1-2, with TRBD1 matching over 9 bases. The CDR3 sequence is 14 residues long. Trimming at V came to 7 bases and at J to 5 bases, leaving 8 bases not matched to a gene. Germline V gene sequence: CDR1 LGHNA, CDR2 YNFKEQ. The DNA of the CDR3 is TGTGCCAGCACTCCGGGACAGGGATATTATGGCTACACCTTC. This gives the protein CASTPGQGYYGYTF.

The J gene is TRBJ2-1, the V gene TRBV2, with a possible D match to TRBD1 (6 bases). CDR1 and CDR2 (germline): SNHLY, FYNNEI. Trimming cost V 5 bases and J 6 bases, with 14 bases left between them. The CDR3 is made up of 14 amino acids. The CDR3 protein is CASSMDRRTNEQFF. The CDR3 nucleotides are TGTGCCAGCAGTATGGACAGACGAACCAATGAGCAGTTCTTC.

Here the CDR3 reads CASSPEGYSPLHF. CDR3 DNA sequence: TGTGCCAGCAGCCCCGAGGGATATTCACCCCTCCACTTT. The chain combines TRBV14 with TRBJ1-6; D not resolved. CDR3 length: 13 amino acids. With 4 bases removed from V and 8 bases from J, the gap between germline ends came to 9 bases. Germline CDR1 is SGHDN and CDR2 is FVKESK.